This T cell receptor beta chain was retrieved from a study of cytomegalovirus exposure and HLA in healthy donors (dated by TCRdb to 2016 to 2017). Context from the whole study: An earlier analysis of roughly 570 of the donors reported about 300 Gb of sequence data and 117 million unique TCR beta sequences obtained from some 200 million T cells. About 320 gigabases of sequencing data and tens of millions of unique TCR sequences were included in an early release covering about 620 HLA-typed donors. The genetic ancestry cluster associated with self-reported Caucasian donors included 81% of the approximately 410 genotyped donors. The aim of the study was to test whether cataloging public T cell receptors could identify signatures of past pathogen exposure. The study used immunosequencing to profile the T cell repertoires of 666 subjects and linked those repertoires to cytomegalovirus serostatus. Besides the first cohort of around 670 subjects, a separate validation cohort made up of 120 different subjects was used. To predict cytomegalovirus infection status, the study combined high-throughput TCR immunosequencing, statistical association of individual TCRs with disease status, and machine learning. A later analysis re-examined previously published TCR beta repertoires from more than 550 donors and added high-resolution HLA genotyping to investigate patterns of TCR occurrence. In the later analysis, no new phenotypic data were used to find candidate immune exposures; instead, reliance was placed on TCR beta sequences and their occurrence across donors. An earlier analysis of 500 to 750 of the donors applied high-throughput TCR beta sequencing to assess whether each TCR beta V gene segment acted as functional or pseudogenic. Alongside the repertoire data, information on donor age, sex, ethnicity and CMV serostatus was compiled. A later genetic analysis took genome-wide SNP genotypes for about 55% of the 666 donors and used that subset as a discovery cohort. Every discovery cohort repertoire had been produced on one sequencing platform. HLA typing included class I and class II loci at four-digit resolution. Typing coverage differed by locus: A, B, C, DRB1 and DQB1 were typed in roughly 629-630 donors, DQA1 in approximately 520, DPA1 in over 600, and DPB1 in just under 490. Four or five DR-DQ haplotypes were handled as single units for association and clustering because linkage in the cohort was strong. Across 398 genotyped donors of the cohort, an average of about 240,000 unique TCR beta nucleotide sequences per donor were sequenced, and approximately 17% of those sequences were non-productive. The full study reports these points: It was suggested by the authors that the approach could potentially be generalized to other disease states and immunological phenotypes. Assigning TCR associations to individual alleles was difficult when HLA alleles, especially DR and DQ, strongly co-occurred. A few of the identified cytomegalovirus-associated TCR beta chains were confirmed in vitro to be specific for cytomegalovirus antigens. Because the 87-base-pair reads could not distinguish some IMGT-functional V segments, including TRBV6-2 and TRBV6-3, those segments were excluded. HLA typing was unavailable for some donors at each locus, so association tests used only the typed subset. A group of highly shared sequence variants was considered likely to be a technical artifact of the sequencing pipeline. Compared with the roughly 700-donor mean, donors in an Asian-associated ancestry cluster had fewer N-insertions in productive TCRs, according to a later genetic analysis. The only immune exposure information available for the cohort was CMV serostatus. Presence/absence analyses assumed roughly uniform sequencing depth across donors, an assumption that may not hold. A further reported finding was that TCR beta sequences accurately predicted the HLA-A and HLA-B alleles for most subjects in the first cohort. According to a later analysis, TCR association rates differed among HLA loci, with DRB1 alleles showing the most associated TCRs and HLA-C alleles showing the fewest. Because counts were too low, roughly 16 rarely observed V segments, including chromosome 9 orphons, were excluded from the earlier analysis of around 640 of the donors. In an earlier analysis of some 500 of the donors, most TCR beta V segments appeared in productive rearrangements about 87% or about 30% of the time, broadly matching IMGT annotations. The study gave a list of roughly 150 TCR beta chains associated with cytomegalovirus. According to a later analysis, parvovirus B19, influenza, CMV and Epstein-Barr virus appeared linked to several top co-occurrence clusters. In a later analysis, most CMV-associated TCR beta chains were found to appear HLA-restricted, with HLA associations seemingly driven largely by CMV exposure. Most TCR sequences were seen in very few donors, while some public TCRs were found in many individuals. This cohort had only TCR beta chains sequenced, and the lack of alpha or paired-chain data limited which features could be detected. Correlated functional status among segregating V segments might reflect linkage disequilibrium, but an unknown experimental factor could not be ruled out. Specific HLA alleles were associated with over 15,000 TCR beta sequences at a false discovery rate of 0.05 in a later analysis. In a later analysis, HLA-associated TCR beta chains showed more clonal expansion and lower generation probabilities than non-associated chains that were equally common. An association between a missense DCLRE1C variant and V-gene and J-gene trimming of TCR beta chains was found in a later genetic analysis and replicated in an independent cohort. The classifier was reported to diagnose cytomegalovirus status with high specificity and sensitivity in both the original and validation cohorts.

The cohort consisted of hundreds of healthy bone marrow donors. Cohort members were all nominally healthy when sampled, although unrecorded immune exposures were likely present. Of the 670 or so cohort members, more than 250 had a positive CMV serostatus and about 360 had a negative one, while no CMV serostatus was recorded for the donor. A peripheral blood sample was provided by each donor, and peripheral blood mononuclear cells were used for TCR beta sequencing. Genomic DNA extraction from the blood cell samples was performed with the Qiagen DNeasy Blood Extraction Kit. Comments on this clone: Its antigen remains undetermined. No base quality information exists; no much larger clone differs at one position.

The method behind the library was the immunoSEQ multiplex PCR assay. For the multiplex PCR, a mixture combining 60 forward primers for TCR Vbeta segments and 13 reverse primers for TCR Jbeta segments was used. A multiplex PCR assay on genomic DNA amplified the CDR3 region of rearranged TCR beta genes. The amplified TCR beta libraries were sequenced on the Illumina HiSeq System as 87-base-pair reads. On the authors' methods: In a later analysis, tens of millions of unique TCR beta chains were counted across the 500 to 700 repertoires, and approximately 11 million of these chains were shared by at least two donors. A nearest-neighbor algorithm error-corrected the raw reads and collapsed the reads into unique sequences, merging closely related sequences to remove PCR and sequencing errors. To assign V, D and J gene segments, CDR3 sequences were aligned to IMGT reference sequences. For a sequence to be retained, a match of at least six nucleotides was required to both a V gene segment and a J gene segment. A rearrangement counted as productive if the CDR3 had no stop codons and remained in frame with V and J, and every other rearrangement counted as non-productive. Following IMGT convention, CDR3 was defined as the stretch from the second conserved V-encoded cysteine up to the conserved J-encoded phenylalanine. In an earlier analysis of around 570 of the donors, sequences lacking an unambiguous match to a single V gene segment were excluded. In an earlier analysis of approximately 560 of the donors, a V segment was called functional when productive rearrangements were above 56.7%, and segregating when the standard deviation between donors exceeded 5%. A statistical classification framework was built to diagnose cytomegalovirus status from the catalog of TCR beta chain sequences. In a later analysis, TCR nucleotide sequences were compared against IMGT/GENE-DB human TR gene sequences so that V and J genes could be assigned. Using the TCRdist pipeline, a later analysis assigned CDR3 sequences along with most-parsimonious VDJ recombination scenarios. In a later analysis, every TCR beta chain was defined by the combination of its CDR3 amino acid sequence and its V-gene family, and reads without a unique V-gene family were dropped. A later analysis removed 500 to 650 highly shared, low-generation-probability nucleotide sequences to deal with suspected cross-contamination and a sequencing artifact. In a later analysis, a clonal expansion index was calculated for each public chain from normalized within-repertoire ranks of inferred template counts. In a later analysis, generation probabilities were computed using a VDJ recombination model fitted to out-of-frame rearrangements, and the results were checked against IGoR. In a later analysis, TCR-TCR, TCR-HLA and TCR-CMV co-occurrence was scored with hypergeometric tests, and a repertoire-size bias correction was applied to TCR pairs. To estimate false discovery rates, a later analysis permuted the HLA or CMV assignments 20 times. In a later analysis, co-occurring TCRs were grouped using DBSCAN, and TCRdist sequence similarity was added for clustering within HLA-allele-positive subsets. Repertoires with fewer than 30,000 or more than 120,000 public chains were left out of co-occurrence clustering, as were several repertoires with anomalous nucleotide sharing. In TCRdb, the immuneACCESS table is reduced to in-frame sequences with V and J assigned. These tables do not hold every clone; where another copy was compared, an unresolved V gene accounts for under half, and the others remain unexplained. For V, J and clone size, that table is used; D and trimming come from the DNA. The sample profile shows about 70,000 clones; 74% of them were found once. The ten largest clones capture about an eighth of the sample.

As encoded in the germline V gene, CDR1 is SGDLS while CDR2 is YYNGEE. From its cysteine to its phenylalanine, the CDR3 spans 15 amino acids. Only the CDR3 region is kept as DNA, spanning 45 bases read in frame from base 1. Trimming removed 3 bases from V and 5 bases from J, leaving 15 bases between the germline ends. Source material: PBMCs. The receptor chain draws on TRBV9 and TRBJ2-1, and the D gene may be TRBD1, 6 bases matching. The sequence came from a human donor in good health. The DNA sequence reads TGTGCCAGCAGCGCAGCTCGGACAGCAAACAATGAGCAGTTCTTC. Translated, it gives CASSAARTANNEQFF.